This entry features one TCR beta chain sequence. Its antigen specificity is not known. One base away there is no much larger clone; base qualities are not given. From the cysteine up to the phenylalanine, the CDR3 has a length of 14 residues. Left in the record is the CDR3 DNA by itself, 42 bases read in frame from the first base. V is trimmed back by 2 bases and J by 4 bases, and the junction contains 2 bases that no gene match accounts for. Based on the germline V gene, the CDR1 and CDR2 sequences are MNHEY and SVGAGI. Libraries were made using the immunoSEQ multiplex PCR assay. The multiplex PCR relied on a mix of 60 forward primers for TCR Vbeta segments and 13 reverse primers for TCR Jbeta segments. Amplification of the CDR3 region of rearranged TCR beta genes was performed with a multiplex PCR assay on genomic DNA. Amplified TCR beta libraries were sequenced as 87-base-pair reads on the Illumina HiSeq System. The original methods were these. Across the 640 or so repertoires, a later analysis counted roughly 84 million unique TCR beta chains, 9 million to 14 million of which were shared by at least two donors. Raw reads were error-corrected and collapsed into unique sequences with a nearest-neighbor algorithm that merged closely related sequences to remove PCR and sequencing errors. Alignment of CDR3 sequences to IMGT reference sequences was used to assign V, D and J gene segments. For a sequence to be retained, a match of at least six nucleotides was required to both a V gene segment and a J gene segment. Rearrangements were classified as productive when the CDR3 lacked stop codons and remained in frame with V and J, and all other rearrangements were classified as non-productive. CDR3 was defined according to IMGT convention as the region running from the second conserved V-encoded cysteine to the conserved J-encoded phenylalanine. Sequences without an unambiguous match to a single V gene segment were excluded from the earlier analysis of about 600 of the donors. In an earlier analysis of about 590 of the donors, a V segment was called functional when productive rearrangements were above 56.7%, and segregating when the standard deviation between donors exceeded 5%. A statistical classification framework was built for diagnosing cytomegalovirus status from the catalog of TCR beta chain sequences. V and J gene assignment, in a later analysis, came from comparing TCR nucleotide sequences with IMGT/GENE-DB human TR gene sequences. A later analysis assigned CDR3 sequences and most-parsimonious VDJ recombination scenarios with the TCRdist pipeline. In a later analysis, each TCR beta chain was defined by its CDR3 amino acid sequence together with its V-gene family, and reads without a unique V-gene family were excluded. In a later analysis, 500 to 650 highly shared, low-generation-probability nucleotide sequences were removed to address suspected cross-contamination and a sequencing artifact. In a later analysis, a clonal expansion index for each public chain was calculated from normalized within-repertoire ranks of inferred template counts. In a later analysis, generation probabilities were computed using a VDJ recombination model fitted to out-of-frame rearrangements, and the results were checked against IGoR. In a later analysis, hypergeometric tests were used to score TCR-TCR, TCR-HLA and TCR-CMV co-occurrence, with a repertoire-size bias correction applied to TCR pairs. A later analysis estimated false discovery rates by permuting HLA or CMV assignments 20 times. In a later analysis, co-occurring TCRs were grouped with DBSCAN, and TCRdist sequence similarity was added when clustering was performed within HLA-allele-positive subsets. For co-occurrence clustering, repertoires with fewer than 30,000 or more than 120,000 public chains were excluded, along with roughly 5 repertoires with anomalous nucleotide sharing. This immuneACCESS table, as held by TCRdb, lists in-frame sequences with V and J called but not all clones. Of the missing ones, under half trace to an unresolved V gene in checked studies; the others have no known cause. D and trimming come from the DNA, and the V and J calls and clone size come from that table. In all, the sample holds around 130,000 clones, and more than 65% of those were seen once. The top ten constitute approximately 1.6% of the sample.

This specimen comes from a study of cytomegalovirus exposure and HLA in healthy donors (dated 2017 in TCRdb). Looking at the study overall: An earlier analysis of some 600 of the donors reported approximately 300 Gb of sequence data and 95 million to 130 million unique TCR beta sequences obtained from 180 million or so T cells. Roughly 300 gigabases of sequencing data and tens of millions of unique TCR sequences were included in an early release covering about 600 HLA-typed donors. Among the roughly 400 genotyped donors, around 81% belonged to the genetic ancestry cluster associated with self-reported Caucasian donors. The study was designed to test whether signatures of past pathogen exposure could be identified by cataloging public T cell receptors. The study used immunosequencing to profile the T cell repertoires of some 600 subjects and linked those repertoires to cytomegalovirus serostatus. Along with the approximately 650-subject first cohort, a separate validation cohort of 120 different subjects was used. The study combined high-throughput TCR immunosequencing, statistical association of individual TCRs with disease status, and machine learning to predict cytomegalovirus infection status. To study patterns of TCR occurrence, a later analysis re-analyzed previously published TCR beta repertoires from 666 donors and added high-resolution HLA genotyping. In the later analysis, no new phenotypic data were used to find candidate immune exposures; instead, reliance was placed on TCR beta sequences and their occurrence across donors. To decide whether each TCR beta V gene segment behaved as functional or pseudogenic, an earlier analysis of approximately 600 of the donors relied on high-throughput TCR beta sequencing. Donor age, sex, ethnicity and CMV serostatus were collected together with the repertoire data. A later genetic analysis took genome-wide SNP genotypes for about 65% of the roughly 670 donors and used that subset as a discovery cohort. All discovery cohort repertoires had been generated using a single sequencing platform. Class I and class II HLA loci were covered by the typing at four-digit resolution. The number of donors typed differed by locus, with roughly 629-640 for A, B, C, DRB1 and DQB1, roughly 520 for DQA1, 600 to 610 for DPA1, and some 470 for DPB1. Because of strong linkage in the cohort, 5 or 6 DR-DQ haplotypes were treated as single units for association and clustering. Across under 500 genotyped donors of the cohort, an average of roughly 230,000 unique TCR beta nucleotide sequences per donor were sequenced, and roughly a sixth of those sequences were non-productive. The full study reports these points: A later genetic analysis associated a missense DCLRE1C variant with V-gene and J-gene trimming of TCR beta chains, and an independent cohort replicated the association. Broadly in line with IMGT annotations, most TCR beta V segments showed up in productive rearrangements about 87% or about 30% of the time in an earlier analysis of around 600 of the donors. In vitro tests confirmed that a few of the cytomegalovirus-associated TCR beta chains recognize cytomegalovirus antigens. Most TCR sequences were observed very rarely across donors, whereas some public TCRs were present in many individuals. Several of the top co-occurrence clusters appeared to be linked to parvovirus B19, influenza, CMV and Epstein-Barr virus, according to a later analysis. The study gave a list of over 150 TCR beta chains associated with cytomegalovirus. The earlier analysis of approximately 590 of the donors excluded roughly 16 rarely observed V segments, including chromosome 9 orphons, because counts were too low. Because the 87-base-pair reads could not distinguish some IMGT-functional V segments, including TRBV6-2 and TRBV6-3, those segments were excluded. Cytomegalovirus status was reported to be diagnosed by the classifier with high specificity and sensitivity in both the original and validation cohorts. A further reported finding was that TCR beta sequences accurately predicted the HLA-A and HLA-B alleles for most subjects in the first cohort. Compared with the roughly 720-donor mean, donors in an Asian-associated ancestry cluster had fewer N-insertions in productive TCRs, according to a later genetic analysis. The authors suggested that the approach could potentially be extended to other disease states and immunological phenotypes. In this cohort, only TCR beta chains were sequenced, and detectable features were limited by the absence of alpha or paired-chain data. In a later analysis, most CMV-associated TCR beta chains were found to appear HLA-restricted, with HLA associations seemingly driven largely by CMV exposure. A cluster of highly shared sequence variants was judged likely to be a technical artifact of the sequencing pipeline. Linkage disequilibrium might explain the correlated functional status among segregating V segments, but an unknown experimental factor could not be ruled out. A later analysis associated 16,951 TCR beta sequences with specific HLA alleles at a false discovery rate of 0.05. In a later analysis, HLA-associated TCR beta chains showed more clonal expansion and lower generation probabilities than non-associated chains that were equally common. According to a later analysis, TCR association rates differed among HLA loci, with DRB1 alleles showing the most associated TCRs and HLA-C alleles showing the fewest. CMV serostatus was the only immune exposure information available for the cohort. When HLA alleles, especially DR and DQ, strongly co-occurred, attributing TCR associations to individual alleles was difficult. Because HLA typing was unavailable for some donors at each locus, only the typed subset was used in association tests. The presence/absence analyses assumed that sequencing depth was roughly uniform across donors, and that assumption may not be true.

The cohort was made up of about 670 healthy bone marrow donors. All cohort members were sampled while nominally healthy, although unrecorded immune exposures were likely present. The donor was CMV seronegative and belonged to the group of 380 or so seronegative cohort members. Every donor gave a peripheral blood sample, and the peripheral blood mononuclear cells from that sample were used for TCR beta sequencing. The Qiagen DNeasy Blood Extraction Kit was used to extract genomic DNA from the blood cell samples. Rearrangement joined TRBV6-5 to TRBJ1-1, with 9 bases matching TRBD1. The clonotype was recovered from a woman between 25 and 40 years old in good health and CMV-seronegative. Sequencing used PBMCs. Read as DNA, the sequence is TGTGCCAGCAGTTACGGGACAGGGATCACTGAAGCTTTCTTT. This translates into CASSYGTGITEAFF.